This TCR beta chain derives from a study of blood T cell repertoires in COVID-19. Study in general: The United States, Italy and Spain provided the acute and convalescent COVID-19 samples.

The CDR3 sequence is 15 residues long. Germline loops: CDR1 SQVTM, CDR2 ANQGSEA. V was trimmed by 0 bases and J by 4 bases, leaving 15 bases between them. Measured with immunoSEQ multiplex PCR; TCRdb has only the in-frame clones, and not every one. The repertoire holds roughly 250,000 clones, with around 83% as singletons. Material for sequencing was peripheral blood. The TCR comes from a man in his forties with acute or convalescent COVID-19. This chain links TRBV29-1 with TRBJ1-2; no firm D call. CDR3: CSVEDLNRLLYGYTF. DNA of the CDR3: TGCAGCGTTGAAGATCTTAACAGACTACTCTATGGCTACACCTTC.